These 32 T cell receptor beta chains share one sample of origin, sequenced in a study of CD8 T cells in ankylosing spondylitis. MiXCR, run by TCRdb on the 5' RACE reads, gives a single entry per CDR3 protein. The repertoire holds 670,000 or so distinct CDR3 sequences, roughly 20% seen once, with under 20% in the top ten. Study-wide results and limits: Ankylosing spondylitis blood seemed to carry a telltale TCR beta motif made of several highly homologous variants.

Antigen specificity for these receptors is unknown. The sequenced material came from blood, either unsorted or a sorted T cell fraction (not recorded which). The receptor source for this set is a male donor with ankylosing spondylitis.

The J gene is TRBJ2-5, the V gene TRBV7-2, with a possible D match to TRBD1 (5 bases). This CDR3 is built from 15 residues. Germline V gives CDR1 SGHTA, CDR2 FQGNSA. V was cut by 2 bases and J by 4 bases, with 14 bases left in between. CDR3 DNA sequence: TGTGCCAGCAGCTTAATCATCAGGGCCGGAGAGACCCAGTACTTC. Translating it yields CASSLIIRAGETQYF.

This clonotype has just a few counts. The rearrangement joins TRBV9 to TRBJ2-5, with TRBD2 as a possible D gene (7 bases). The germline CDR1 and CDR2 sequences are SGDLS and YYNGEE. CDR3 length: 14 residues. The ends were cut back, 4 bases at V and 4 bases at J, with 14 bases in the middle. The CDR3 nucleotides are TGTGCCAGCAGCCAAGGGGGGGCGCGAGAGACCCAGTACTTC. Translating it yields CASSQGGARETQYF.

The chain recombines TRBV29-1 with TRBJ1-1; D is perhaps TRBD1 (6 bases). Germline V gene sequence: CDR1 SQVTM, CDR2 ANQGSEA. The length of the CDR3 is 14 residues. V shed 4 bases and J shed 0 bases, with 12 bases lying between them. Here the CDR3 reads CSVGGGQMNTEAFF. The CDR3 DNA is TGCAGCGTTGGAGGCGGACAGATGAACACTGAAGCTTTCTTT.

The V and J genes are TRBV30 and TRBJ2-3, with D unclear. Germline values: CDR1 GTSNPN, CDR2 SVGIG (reference sequence). CDR3 size: 12 residues. Between the trimmed V and J ends, which lost 3 bases and 2 bases, there was a span of 6 bases. DNA of the CDR3: TGTGCCTGGAGAAAACTCACAGATACGCAGTATTTT. This gives the protein CAWRKLTDTQYF.

The chain combines TRBV11-3 with TRBJ2-2; D gene ambiguous. This CDR3 is 15 amino acids long. V lost 5 bases and J lost 4, with 14 bases in between. Germline V gene lookup returns CDR1 SGHNT and CDR2 YENEEA. CDR3 in DNA: TGTGCCAGCAGCCCTCACCCCGGATCCACCGGGGAGCTGTTTTTT. This gives the protein CASSPHPGSTGELFF.

This sequence joins TRBV18 and TRBJ1-1; TRBD1 is a possible D gene (6 bases). CDR3 length: 13 residues. Germline V lookup: CDR1 KGHSH, CDR2 LQKENI. V gave up 2 bases and J gave up 6 bases, with 10 bases separating them. This CDR3 reads CASSPKGGAEAFF. For the CDR3, the DNA is TGTGCCAGCTCACCAAAGGGGGGTGCTGAAGCTTTCTTT.

This clonotype was observed many times. The chain uses TRBV29-1 and TRBJ2-2, with D perhaps TRBD2 (6 bases). Trimming pared 4 bases from V and 4 bases from J, leaving 10 bases between. The CDR3 extends over 13 amino acids. Per germline, CDR1 SQVTM and CDR2 ANQGSEA. The CDR3 sequence: CSVGVSGTGELFF. Here the CDR3 DNA reads TGCAGCGTTGGAGTTAGCGGCACCGGGGAGCTGTTTTTT.

This clonotype has just a few counts. The V and J genes are TRBV28 and TRBJ1-5; no definite D call. Trimming shortened V by 3 bases and J by 7 bases, and 16 bases separated the two germline ends. Germline values: CDR1 MDHEN, CDR2 SYDVKM. There are 15 residues in the CDR3. The CDR3 loop reads CASSFDVGRGQPQHF. In DNA, the CDR3 is TGTGCCAGCAGTTTTGACGTGGGTCGGGGACAGCCCCAGCATTTT.

This clonotype has only a few counts. This chain joins TRBV7-8 and TRBJ2-2, with 9 bases that match TRBD2. CDR3 size: 15 residues. Germline CDR1 and CDR2: SGHVS and FQNEAQ. Germline trimming cut 4 bases from V and 7 bases from J; bases unmatched to any gene: 7. CDR3 sequence (DNA): TGTGCCAGCAGCTCCCTGGGACTAGCAGACGGGGAGCTGTTTTTT. This sequence encodes CASSSLGLADGELFF. The complete variable domain, with remaining parts taken from reference TRBV7-8 and TRBJ2-2, reads GAGVSQSPRYKVAKRGQDVALRCDPISGHVSLFWYQQALGQGPEFLTYFQNEAQLDKSGLPSDRFFAERPEGSVSTLKIQRTQQEDSAVYLCASSSLGLADGELFFGEGSRLTVL.

Many counts were recorded for this clonotype. CDR3 protein: CASSSGGSYTEAFF. DNA for the CDR3: TGTGCCAGCAGTTCTGGGGGGTCTTATACTGAAGCTTTCTTT. The chain uses TRBV12-3 or TRBV12-4 and TRBJ1-1; D perhaps matches TRBD1 (5 bases). Deletions cut 4 bases from V and 5 bases from J, with 14 bases between. The CDR3 sequence is 14 residues long.

The chain employs TRBV6-5 and TRBJ2-2; unclear D gene. Trimming stripped 3 bases from V and 1 base from J, with 6 bases between. The CDR3 consists of 14 residues. Germline lookup yields CDR1 MNHEY and CDR2 SVGAGI. DNA for the CDR3: TGTGCCAGCAGTTATAGTTGGAACACCGGGGAGCTGTTTTTT. It encodes CASSYSWNTGELFF.

This clonotype occurred a few times. The chain is built from TRBV27 and TRBJ2-1; a weak D match, TRBD2 (6 bases). The CDR3 extends over 15 amino acids. V was pared by 5 bases and J by 6 bases, with 17 bases between. Looked up from germline, CDR1 is MNHEY and CDR2 is SMNVEV (reference sequence). The CDR3 coding sequence is TGTGCCAGCAGTAGCCCCGCTGTACTAGCCAATGAGCAGTTCTTC. The encoded protein is CASSSPAVLANEQFF.

This clonotype was found a few times. V gene TRBV11-2 combines with J gene TRBJ1-6; TRBD1 aligns across 7 bases. J gave up 7 bases and V 2 bases, and 5 bases lay outside the gene matches. Germline CDR1 is SGHAT and CDR2 is FQNNGV. The CDR3 totals 15 residues. CDR3 loop: CASSLYQGGNSPLHF. The CDR3 coding sequence is TGTGCCAGCAGCTTATACCAGGGGGGAAATTCACCCCTCCACTTT.

The rearrangement joins TRBV7-9 to TRBJ2-3; 9 bases agree with TRBD1. In germline, CDR1 is SEHNR, CDR2 FQNEAQ (reference sequence). V shed 4 bases and J 3 bases; nucleotides not matched to a gene: 5. The CDR3 extends over 15 amino acids. CDR3 nucleotides: TGTGCCAGCAGCTCCGGACAGGGGAAGACAGATACGCAGTATTTT. Its protein product is CASSSGQGKTDTQYF.

This clonotype has only a few counts. The chain is built from TRBV4-1 and TRBJ2-7; D gene unclear. Trimming removed 1 base from V and 4 bases from J, with 14 bases in between. This CDR3 region has 15 residues. Germline CDR1 and CDR2: MGHRA and YSYEKL. CDR3 DNA sequence: TGCGCCAGCAGCCAAGCCGAAGCAGAAGTTTACGAGCAGTACTTC. Protein product: CASSQAEAEVYEQYF.

The sample holds a few counts of this clonotype. V is TRBV24-1 and J is TRBJ2-1; TRBD2 agrees at 8 bases. Trimming removed 5 bases from V and 4 bases from J; junction bases left unmatched: 0. The CDR3 is 13 residues long. Looked up from germline, CDR1 is KGHDR and CDR2 is SFDVKD. The CDR3 DNA reads as TGTGCCACCAGTGCTAGCGGGTACAATGAGCAGTTCTTC. Residues: CATSASGYNEQFF.

This clonotype has only a few counts. This chain connects TRBV4-1 to TRBJ2-1, with D tentatively TRBD1 or TRBD2 (5 bases each). The CDR3 covers 16 residues. Germline V gene data show CDR1 as MGHRA and CDR2 as YSYEKL. Between the trimmed V and J ends, which lost 4 bases and 5 bases, there was a span of 18 bases. The CDR3 bases are TGCGCCAGCAGCCGCACCCGGGACCCGGACCACAATGAGCAGTTCTTC. Translated: CASSRTRDPDHNEQFF.

The V and J genes are TRBV12-3 or TRBV12-4 and TRBJ2-3, with 12 bases identical to TRBD2. V gave up 4 bases and J gave up 2 bases; unmatched junction bases: 4. This CDR3 comprises 16 residues. The CDR3 DNA is TGTGCCAGCAGTTATACTAGCGGGGGGCTCACAGATACGCAGTATTTT. Encoded protein: CASSYTSGGLTDTQYF.

The chain uses TRBV20-1 and TRBJ1-3; perhaps TRBD1 as D (5 bases). The V end lost 0 bases, the J end lost 0 bases, and 12 bases lay between the germline ends. Per germline, CDR1 DFQATT and CDR2 SNEGSKA (reference sequence). The CDR3 has 16 residues. Here the CDR3 DNA reads TGCAGTGCTAGAGATCGGAGGGACCACTCTGGAAACACCATATATTTT. Translated, it gives CSARDRRDHSGNTIYF.

This chain uses TRBV12-3 or TRBV12-4 with TRBJ2-5; D is perhaps TRBD2 (5 bases). The CDR3 loop spans 13 amino acids. Trimming pared 3 bases from V and 9 bases from J, leaving 14 bases between. CDR3 bases: TGTGCCAGCAGTTTGCTAGCAGCAGGAGCCCAGTACTTC. As protein: CASSLLAAGAQYF.

The J gene is TRBJ1-5, the V gene TRBV6-5; tentatively, D is TRBD1 (5 bases). From germline, CDR1 is MNHEY and CDR2 SVGAGI. The V and J ends lost 4 bases and 4 bases respectively, with 17 bases between them. This CDR3 contains 16 residues. The DNA of the CDR3 is TGTGCCAGCAGTTTTTCAGTAGGGGCTAGTAATCAGCCCCAGCATTTT. Protein: CASSFSVGASNQPQHF.

This clonotype was seen more than once but under ten times. This chain links TRBV5-6 with TRBJ2-5; D might be TRBD2 (6 bases). Between the trimmed V and J ends, which lost 4 bases and 1 base, there was a span of 8 bases. Germline CDR1 and CDR2: SGHDT and YYEEEE. This CDR3 has 13 amino acids. CDR3 sequence: CASSGTFQETQYF. CDR3 in DNA: TGTGCCAGCAGCGGGACTTTCCAAGAGACCCAGTACTTC.

This clonotype was detected only a few times. The chain combines TRBV28 with TRBJ2-5; a possible D gene is TRBD2 (6 bases). The CDR3 runs 12 residues. Between the trimmed V and J ends, which lost 9 bases and 7 bases, there was a span of 15 bases. Germline values: CDR1 MDHEN, CDR2 SYDVKM. The CDR3 nucleotides are TGTGCCAGTAAGACTAGTATGGGGACCCAGTACTTC. It is translated as CASKTSMGTQYF.

This clonotype turned up a few times. The V gene is TRBV20-1, the J gene TRBJ2-5; maybe TRBD2 (5 bases). The CDR3 covers 14 residues. Germline values: CDR1 DFQATT, CDR2 SNEGSKA (reference sequence). V was clipped by 0 bases and J by 4 bases, with 12 bases between them. DNA for the CDR3: TGCAGTGCTAGAGATTCACGGGGTGGAGAGACCCAGTACTTC. It codes for CSARDSRGGETQYF.

This clonotype was seen a few times. This chain uses TRBV5-1 with TRBJ2-5; D unclear. The germline V and J ends were trimmed by 2 bases and 1 base, with 12 bases remaining between them. This CDR3 has 15 amino acids. Germline CDR1 is SGHRS and CDR2 is YFSETQ. The CDR3, as DNA: TGCGCCAGCAGCTTTCTTAGCCTTCTCCAAGAGACCCAGTACTTC. Amino acids: CASSFLSLLQETQYF.

The V and J genes are TRBV12-3 or TRBV12-4 and TRBJ2-7; possible D gene TRBD2, 5 bases. The CDR3 length is 14 residues. Trimming left V 3 bases short and J 6 bases short, with 15 bases between. For the CDR3, the DNA is TGTGCCAGCAGTTTCCCGGACTCCGTCTTCGAGCAGTACTTC. Residues: CASSFPDSVFEQYF.

The chain couples TRBV5-1 to TRBJ1-2; D gene uncertain. The V and J ends lost 0 bases and 6 bases respectively, with 12 bases between them. The germline CDR1 and CDR2 sequences are SGHRS and YFSETQ. The CDR3 is 14 residues long. This CDR3 reads CASSLGLTQDGYTF. In DNA form, the CDR3 reads TGCGCCAGCAGCTTGGGCCTCACACAAGATGGCTACACCTTC.

The rearrangement links TRBV18 to TRBJ2-7; D is ambiguous. This CDR3 region has 13 residues. V shed 3 bases and J shed 6 bases, with 12 bases lying between them. CDR1 KGHSH and CDR2 LQKENI come from the germline V gene. The CDR3 region is CASSPGSRSEQYF. CDR3 sequence (DNA): TGTGCCAGCTCACCGGGAAGTCGGTCCGAGCAGTACTTC.

This clonotype was picked up a small number of times. V usage is TRBV12-3 or TRBV12-4 and J usage is TRBJ2-1; the match to TRBD2 covers 11 bases. The length of the CDR3 is 15 residues. Trimming took 7 bases from V and 4 from J; bases not matched to a gene: 6. The CDR3 region is CASTDTSGSYNEQFF. CDR3 bases: TGTGCCAGCACCGATACTAGCGGGAGTTACAATGAGCAGTTCTTC.

CDR3 bases: TGTGCCAGCAGCCCTGGGGAGCGGGGGGGCCAAGAGACCCAGTACTTC. Translation: CASSPGERGGQETQYF. The chain links TRBV11-2 to TRBJ2-5; 10 bases agree with TRBD2. With V trimmed by 5 bases and J by 1 base, 7 bases remained unmatched. CDR3 length: 16 residues. Germline V gives CDR1 SGHAT, CDR2 FQNNGV.

The rearrangement uses TRBV5-1 and TRBJ2-7; D is possibly TRBD1 (6 bases). The CDR3 is made up of 14 amino acids. CDR1 is SGHRS and CDR2 is YFSETQ in the germline V gene. Trimming pared 5 bases from V and 5 bases from J, leaving 17 bases between. For the CDR3, the DNA is TGCGCCAGCAGATCTCAGGGGATGAGCGACGAGCAGTACTTC. This sequence encodes CASRSQGMSDEQYF.

A few counts support this clonotype. The genes are TRBV29-1 and TRBJ1-4; D is undetermined. CDR3 length equals 13 residues. V was pared by 5 bases and J by 5 bases, with 12 bases between. Germline assignment: CDR1 SQVTM and CDR2 ANQGSEA. This chain's CDR3 is CSVSRALNEKLFF. The CDR3 region has the DNA TGCAGCGTTAGCCGGGCCTTAAATGAAAAACTGTTTTTT.